Each of the 20 T cell receptor beta chains below was sequenced from the same sample in a study of patients and donors after allogeneic stem cell transplantation. TCRdb re-derived calls from the RT-PCR reads in MiXCR, one entry per CDR3 protein. This sample yields more than 150,000 distinct CDR3 sequences, of which about 24% are seen a single time; 25% to 30% belongs to the top ten. Sequencing was done on a sample of blood, either unsorted or a sorted T cell fraction (not recorded which). All receptors come from a human donor who was either an allogeneic HSCT recipient or a stem cell or donor lymphocyte infusion donor (not recorded which). It is not recorded whose cells these are; they may come from a transplant donor.

This clonotype was seen only a few times. The J gene is TRBJ2-2, the V gene TRBV6-2 or TRBV6-3; 11 bases map to TRBD2. CDR1 and CDR2 from the germline V gene are MNHEY and SVGEGT. This CDR3 has 17 amino acids. V trimming: 7 bases; J trimming: 0 bases; junction bases outside the gene matches: 7. The CDR3 region has the DNA TGTGCCAGCACCGGCGTAGCGGGAGGGCCGAACACCGGGGAGCTGTTTTTT. Protein sequence: CASTGVAGGPNTGELFF.

This clonotype was counted a few times. The rearrangement uses TRBV2 and TRBJ1-5, with D tentatively TRBD1 (5 bases). The V end was cut by 6 bases, the J end by 4 bases, with 16 bases between. The CDR3 consists of 15 residues. Germline lookup yields CDR1 SNHLY and CDR2 FYNNEI. The CDR3 nucleotides read TGTGCCAGCAGCGAACATGGGACCCGGAATCAGCCCCAGCATTTT. As protein: CASSEHGTRNQPQHF.

In its sample, this clonotype was seen a few times. As DNA, the CDR3 is TGTGCCATCAGTGAGTCGAAGGGCCCGGGGACCCAGTACTTC. This codes for CAISESKGPGTQYF. This sequence joins TRBV10-3 and TRBJ2-5; no reliable D call. The CDR3 covers 14 residues. V was shortened by 0 bases and J by 7 bases, with 12 bases between the two germline ends. The germline V gene encodes CDR1 ENHRY and CDR2 SYGVKD.

This clonotype occurred a few times. V and J are TRBV3-1 and TRBJ1-5, with D perhaps TRBD1 (6 bases). V lost 5 bases, J lost 4 bases, and 9 bases lay in between. The germline V gene has CDR1 LGHDT and CDR2 YNNKEL (reference sequence). The CDR3 length is 13 residues. The CDR3 DNA sequence: TGTGCCAGCAGCTACCAGGGGAATCAGCCCCAGCATTTT. This gives the protein CASSYQGNQPQHF.

The rearrangement joins TRBV6-6 to TRBJ2-7, with 8 bases fitting TRBD2. After removal of 4 bases from V and 7 bases from J, the junction contained 21 bases not matched to a gene. The CDR3 has 18 amino acids. Germline values: CDR1 MNHNY, CDR2 SVGAGI (reference sequence). The CDR3 loop reads CASSSDTLGLGSIGEQYF. In DNA form, the CDR3 reads TGTGCCAGCAGTTCCGATACATTGGGACTAGGGTCCATAGGAGAGCAGTACTTC.

This clonotype was recorded a few times. The chain couples TRBV30 to TRBJ1-1, with D uncertain. This CDR3 spans 12 amino acids. Germline CDR1 reads GTSNPN; CDR2 reads SVGIG (reference sequence). V lost 2 bases to trimming and J lost 3 bases, with 7 bases between them. CDR3 residues: CAWSREYTEAFF. The CDR3 coding sequence is TGTGCCTGGAGTCGGGAATACACTGAAGCTTTCTTT.

This clonotype was counted a few times. The chain employs TRBV5-1 and TRBJ1-1, with D possibly matching TRBD1 (5 bases). The ends were cut back, 7 bases at V and 4 bases at J, with 20 bases in the middle. CDR3 size: 15 residues. Germline CDR1 reads SGHRS; CDR2 reads YFSETQ. The CDR3 reads CASSMGQGWGTEAFF. CDR3 DNA: TGCGCCAGCTCCATGGGGCAGGGTTGGGGCACTGAAGCTTTCTTT.

The DNA for the CDR3 is TGTGCCAGCAGCCTACGGGTCAATCGGGCGGCTAATGAAAAACTGTTTTTT. It encodes CASSLRVNRAANEKLFF. The chain is built from TRBV3-1 and TRBJ1-4; D ambiguous. The germline V gene has CDR1 LGHDT and CDR2 YNNKEL (reference sequence). The germline V and J ends were trimmed by 4 bases and 3 bases, with 18 bases remaining between them. The CDR3 runs 17 residues.

This rearrangement joins TRBV24-1 to TRBJ1-2; D unclear. Trimming shortened V by 5 bases and J by 11 bases, and 20 bases separated the two germline ends. The CDR3 runs 14 residues. The germline V gene has CDR1 KGHDR and CDR2 SFDVKD. The CDR3 loop reads CATSVDAYRSWYTF. The DNA of the CDR3 is TGTGCCACCAGTGTGGACGCCTATAGATCCTGGTACACCTTC.

The count of this clonotype is one. This rearrangement joins TRBV6-4 to TRBJ2-3; tentative D call: TRBD2 (6 bases). In germline, CDR1 is MRHNA, CDR2 SNTAGT. CDR3 length equals 13 residues. V gave up 3 bases and J gave up 4 bases, with 8 bases separating them. CDR3 bases: TGTGCCAGCAGTGAGGAGGGTTCAGATACGCAGTATTTT. It codes for CASSEEGSDTQYF.

The chain links TRBV29-1 to TRBJ2-1, with 8 bases lining up with TRBD1. The germline V gene encodes CDR1 SQVTM and CDR2 ANQGSEA. Trimming took 6 bases from V and 16 from J; bases not matched to a gene: 8. The length of the CDR3 is 10 residues. The CDR3 nucleotides are TGCAGCGTCTCAGGGGGCCCGGGATTCTTC. Amino acids: CSVSGGPGFF.

The sample holds a few counts of this clonotype. The chain employs TRBV7-2 and TRBJ2-3, with TRBD1 identical over 9 bases. Germline-derived CDR1 and CDR2 are SGHTA and FQGNSA. V was clipped by 2 bases and J by 0 bases; unmatched bases: 6. The CDR3 has 17 amino acids. CDR3 DNA: TGTGCCAGCAGCTTATGGGGACAGGGATCTAGCACAGATACGCAGTATTTT. It specifies CASSLWGQGSSTDTQYF.

The rearrangement links TRBV29-1 to TRBJ2-3, with 12 nucleotides matching TRBD2. J lost 4 bases, V lost 7 bases, and 3 bases had no gene match. Germline CDR1 SQVTM, CDR2 ANQGSEA. This CDR3 is built from 13 residues. Here the CDR3 reads CSGGLAGPDTQYF. The CDR3 coding sequence is TGCAGCGGGGGACTAGCGGGCCCAGATACGCAGTATTTT.

The V gene is TRBV30, the J gene TRBJ2-1; tentative D call: TRBD2 (6 bases). Germline-derived CDR1 and CDR2 are GTSNPN and SVGIG (reference sequence). The V gene lost 4 bases and the J gene lost 0 bases, with 7 bases spanning the gap. The CDR3 is 13 amino acids. The CDR3 nucleotides are TGTGCCTGGAACGGGAGCTCCTACAATGAGCAGTTCTTC. Amino acid sequence: CAWNGSSYNEQFF.

V usage is TRBV7-2 and J usage is TRBJ2-3; D remains ambiguous. V was clipped by 7 bases and J by 3 bases, with 11 bases between them. This CDR3 region has 13 residues. CDR1 is SGHTA and CDR2 is FQGNSA in the germline V gene. CDR3 DNA: TGTGCCAGCACCCCTGTACCTACAGATACGCAGTATTTT. The encoded protein is CASTPVPTDTQYF.

This clonotype showed up just a few times. The chain carries TRBV29-1 and TRBJ1-2, with D possibly being TRBD1 (5 bases). V lost 7 bases, J lost 4 bases, and 16 bases lay in between. The CDR3 is 13 amino acids. Germline lookup yields CDR1 SQVTM and CDR2 ANQGSEA. The CDR3 loop is CSALGGDPYGYTF. The CDR3, as DNA: TGCAGCGCCCTCGGGGGGGACCCCTATGGCTACACCTTC. Together with reference TRBV29-1 and TRBJ1-2, the CDR3 gives the full variable domain: SAVISQKPSRDICQRGTSLTIQCQVDSQVTMMFWYRQQPGQSLTLIATANQGSEATYESGFVIDKFPISRPNLTFSTLTVSNMSPEDSSIYLCSALGGDPYGYTFGSGTRLTVV.

This clonotype was counted only a few times. J is TRBJ2-5 and V is TRBV7-2; 9 positions agree with TRBD2. The J segment lost 4 bases and the V segment lost 2 bases, leaving 8 bases of the junction unmatched. The CDR3 spans 16 residues. Germline values: CDR1 SGHTA, CDR2 FQGNSA. Here the CDR3 DNA reads TGTGCCAGCAGCTTAAGTCCGGGACTAGCTTTAGAGACCCAGTACTTC. This codes for CASSLSPGLALETQYF.

There are many counts of this clonotype. The J gene is TRBJ1-2, the V gene TRBV11-2; D might be TRBD1 (5 bases). The germline gives CDR1 SGHAT, CDR2 FQNNGV. This CDR3 has 13 amino acids. V was clipped by 6 bases and J by 2 bases, with 10 bases between them. The DNA for the CDR3 is TGTGCCAGCAGTTCAGGGCTAAACTATGGCTACACCTTC. Translation: CASSSGLNYGYTF.

This chain connects TRBV4-2 to TRBJ2-7; TRBD2 aligns across 8 bases. The germline CDR1 and CDR2 sequences are LGHNA and YNFKEQ. The CDR3 extends over 16 amino acids. V shed 1 base, J shed 7 bases, and the junction held 12 bases outside the gene matches. The CDR3 region is CASSQVIAGRGGEQYF. In DNA, the CDR3 is TGTGCCAGCAGCCAAGTCATAGCGGGAAGAGGAGGAGAGCAGTACTTC.

The rearrangement joins TRBV12-3 or TRBV12-4 to TRBJ2-5, with a weak D call TRBD1 (5 bases). Deletions cut 2 bases from V and 1 base from J, with 8 bases between. The CDR3 has 14 residues. CDR3 protein: CASSLRGGQETQYF. The CDR3 DNA reads TGTGCCAGCAGTTTAAGGGGCGGCCAAGAGACCCAGTACTTC.